This T cell receptor (beta chain) was identified during a study of T cell repertoires in ileal Crohn's disease. Sequenced by immunoSEQ multiplex PCR; TCRdb stores in-frame clones only, minus some. There are 30,000 to 35,000 clones in the sample; around 77% occur only once, and around 17% lies in the top ten. Overall study results and limits: Clonality above 26.8% at surgery always came with endoscopic recurrence. Mucosal expansions were suggested to be mainly CD8 T cells.

Note on this clone: Its antigen is as yet unknown.

The ends were cut back, 1 base at V and 7 bases at J, with 13 bases in the middle. The CDR3 runs to 14 residues. Per germline, CDR1 SGHTA and CDR2 FQGNSA. The sequence derives from an adult with Crohn's disease. Sequenced input: ileal tissue. The chain uses TRBV7-2 and TRBJ1-1, with D unclear. The DNA of the CDR3 is TGTGCCAGCAGCTTAGGGGGAGGCAGAGATGAAGCTTTCTTT. Translated: CASSLGGGRDEAFF. Together with reference TRBV7-2 and TRBJ1-1, the CDR3 gives the full variable domain: GAGVSQSPSNKVTEKGKDVELRCDPISGHTALYWYRQSLGQGLEFLIYFQGNSAPDKSGLPSDRFSAERTGGSVSTLTIQRTQQEDSAVYLCASSLGGGRDEAFFGQGTRLTVV.